The rows below give T cell receptor beta chains drawn from one sample of a study of human T cells and chemical hapten exposure. In TCRdb, the RACE reads were re-called with MiXCR into one record per CDR3 protein. Of tens of thousands of distinct CDR3 sequences detected, 10% appear once; the ten largest clones hold around 25%. This material consisted of whole blood, taken in connection with sensitization to the hapten diphenylcyclopropenone (DPC). These receptors were collected from a man aged 50 to 60 with alopecia areata. Some clones in this sample may be carry-over from other donors' samples. Each CDR3 is given with its conserved first and last residue. The D gene is left open where the match is weak. Not every row has a clone size; where given, it reads once, few, many or a size class.

D	size	V	J	DNA	CDR3
TRBD1	many	TRBV7-9	TRBJ1-1	TGTGCCAGCCGGACAGGGGATACAGCTGAAGCTTTCTTT	CASRTGDTAEAFF
.	few	TRBV10-1	TRBJ2-1	TGCGCCAGCAGTGGAGGATACAATGAGCAGTTCTTC	CASSGGYNEQFF
TRBD2	many	TRBV10-3	TRBJ2-3	TGTGCCATCAGGACTAGCGGGAGTAAAGCAGATACGCAGTATTTT	CAIRTSGSKADTQYF
.	many	TRBV27	TRBJ1-5	TGTGCCAGCAGTTTATCTTATAGCAATCAGCCCCAGCATTTT	CASSLSYSNQPQHF
.	many	TRBV20-1	TRBJ1-3	TGCAGTGCTAGAGATAGGCCAGACCGAAACACCATATATTTT	CSARDRPDRNTIYF
TRBD1	few	TRBV2	TRBJ2-5	TGTGCCAGCGGACAGGGTGAGACCCAGTACTTC	CASGQGETQYF
TRBD2	.	TRBV29-1	TRBJ2-7	TGCAGCGTTGGAGCGGGAGAGTGGACCGAGCAGTACTTC	CSVGAGEWTEQYF
TRBD1	.	TRBV6-6	TRBJ1-1	TGTGCCAGCAGTTCCGCAGGGGGCGGCACTGAAGCTTTCTTT	CASSSAGGGTEAFF
.	many	TRBV4-2	TRBJ2-1	TGTGCCAGCAGCCAAGAACGTGCTGACTACAATGAGCAGTTCTTC	CASSQERADYNEQFF
TRBD1	many	TRBV10-2	TRBJ1-4	TGCGCCAGCAGTACAGGGGGCACTAATGAAAAACTGTTTTTT	CASSTGGTNEKLFF
.	.	TRBV20-1	TRBJ2-3	TGCAGTGCTAGGGGTGGGAATGGTGATACGCAGTATTTT	CSARGGNGDTQYF
.	many	TRBV27	TRBJ1-5	TGTGCCAGCAGTCCGGGACGGAGGAGACCCCAGCATTTT	CASSPGRRRPQHF
TRBD1	many	TRBV7-2	TRBJ1-5	TGTGCCAGCAGCGTAACAGGGGGCGCGGGTCAGCCCCAGCATTTT	CASSVTGGAGQPQHF
.	few	TRBV7-2	TRBJ2-5	TGTGCCAGCAGCTTTTCCGTATACCAAGAGACCCAGTACTTC	CASSFSVYQETQYF
.	few	TRBV7-9	TRBJ2-5	TGTGCCAGCAGCTTAAGGCAACCCCAAGAGACCCAGTACTTC	CASSLRQPQETQYF
TRBD2	few	TRBV4-3	TRBJ2-7	TGCGCCAGCAGCCGCACCGGGACTAGCGGGAGTTACGAGCAGTACTTC	CASSRTGTSGSYEQYF
.	many	TRBV7-2	TRBJ1-1	TGTGCCAGCAGCCCTCAGGGGAGAAGGACTGAAGCTTTCTTT	CASSPQGRRTEAFF
.	many	TRBV29-1	TRBJ1-2	TGCAGCGTTGATAGGACTCCAGGCTACACCTTC	CSVDRTPGYTF
.	many	TRBV27	TRBJ2-2	TGTGCCAGCAATCCCGGCCCCGGCGGAGAAACCGGGGAGCTGTTTTTT	CASNPGPGGETGELFF
.	many	TRBV28	TRBJ1-2	TGTGCCAGCAGTTCCCAGGGAGATGGCTACACCTTC	CASSSQGDGYTF
TRBD2	many	TRBV7-2	TRBJ2-5	TGTGCCAGCAGCTGGGGACTAGCGTCTTTTTCCCAAGAGACCCAGTACTTC	CASSWGLASFSQETQYF
.	many	TRBV7-9	TRBJ2-3	TGTGCCAGCAGGCCTCGGACCACAGATACGCAGTATTTT	CASRPRTTDTQYF
.	.	TRBV4-1	TRBJ2-7	TGCGCCAGCAGCCCTCTAGGAGACTACGAGCAGTACTTC	CASSPLGDYEQYF
.	.	TRBV5-8	TRBJ2-7	TGTGCCAGCAGCTGGGGGACTTCCTCAAGCTCCTACGAGCAGTACTTC	CASSWGTSSSSYEQYF
.	many	TRBV27	TRBJ2-3	TGTGCCAGCAGTCGAGGGACGGCTAGCACAGATACGCAGTATTTT	CASSRGTASTDTQYF
TRBD1	many	TRBV5-1	TRBJ2-5	TGCGCCAGCAGCCGAGGGACAGGGCTACAAGAGACCCAGTACTTC	CASSRGTGLQETQYF
.	many	TRBV7-2	TRBJ1-3	TGTGCCAGCAGCTTCGGGGACACCATATATTTT	CASSFGDTIYF
TRBD1	many	TRBV5-1	TRBJ2-2	TGCGCCAGCAACCGTGGGACAGAGAACACCGGGGAGCTGTTTTTT	CASNRGTENTGELFF
TRBD1	.	TRBV12-3/TRBV12-4	TRBJ1-5	TGTGCCAGCACCGGGACAGGGGAAAATCAGCCCCAGCATTTT	CASTGTGENQPQHF
.	many	TRBV7-6	TRBJ2-1	TGTGCCAGCAGCATAGTATTCCCCAATGAGCAGTTCTTC	CASSIVFPNEQFF
TRBD2	.	TRBV5-1	TRBJ2-3	TGCGCCAGCAGCTCCAGGCTAGCGGGAGGGCTAGATACGCAGTATTTT	CASSSRLAGGLDTQYF
TRBD2	few	TRBV5-1	TRBJ2-2	TGCGCCAGCAGCTTGTTAGGAGGAAGCGGGAGTGGAACCGGGGAGCTGTTTTTT	CASSLLGGSGSGTGELFF
.	many	TRBV19	TRBJ1-2	TGTGCCAGTAGTTCGGCAGTGAACCTCTATGGCTACACCTTC	CASSSAVNLYGYTF
TRBD2	.	TRBV20-1	TRBJ2-3	TGCAGTGCTGGGGCAACGGGACTAGCGGGCCTGAGCACAGATACGCAGTATTTT	CSAGATGLAGLSTDTQYF
.	.	TRBV24-1	TRBJ2-3	TGTGCCACCACTGACACCCTTTCAGATACGCAGTATTTT	CATTDTLSDTQYF
.	.	TRBV6-6	TRBJ2-1	TGTGCCAGCAGTTACTCGAGAGTATACAATGAGCAGTTCTTC	CASSYSRVYNEQFF